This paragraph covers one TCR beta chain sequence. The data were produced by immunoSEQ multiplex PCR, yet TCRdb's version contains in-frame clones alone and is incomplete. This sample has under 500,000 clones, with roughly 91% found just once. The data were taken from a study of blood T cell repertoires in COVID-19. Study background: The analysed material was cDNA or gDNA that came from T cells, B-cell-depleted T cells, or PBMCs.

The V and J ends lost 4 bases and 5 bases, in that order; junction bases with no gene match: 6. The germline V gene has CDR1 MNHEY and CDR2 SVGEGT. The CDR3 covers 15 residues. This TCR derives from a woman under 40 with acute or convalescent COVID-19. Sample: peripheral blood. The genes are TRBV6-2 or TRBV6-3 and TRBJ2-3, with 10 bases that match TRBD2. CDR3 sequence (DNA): TGTGCCAGCAGTTCCTCTAGCGGGGGTATAGATACGCAGTATTTT. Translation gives CASSSSSGGIDTQYF.